These T cell receptor beta chains were read from a single sample in a study of CD8 T cells in Susac syndrome. MiXCR, run by TCRdb on the immunoSEQ multiplex PCR reads, gives a single entry per CDR3 protein. This table holds around 80,000 distinct CDR3 sequences, less than 95% found once. Sequencing was done on a sample of CD8+ T cells from PBMCs. All receptors derive from a human donor with Susac syndrome. The CDR3 runs from the conserved cysteine through the conserved F or W. D genes are given only for firm matches. Some rows have no size entry. The others give once, few or many, or a class for an expanded clone.

abundance,d_gene,j_gene,v_gene,CDR3nt,CDR3aa
.,.,TRBJ2-7,TRBV4-1,TGCGCCAGCAGCCAAGATTTGTTTGAGAGATTCTACGAGCAGTACTTC,CASSQDLFERFYEQYF
.,TRBD1,TRBJ2-3,TRBV4-1,TGCGCCAGCAGCTTCCGGGACAGGGACACAGATACGCAGTATTTT,CASSFRDRDTDTQYF
.,.,TRBJ1-4,TRBV4-1,TGCGCCAGCAGCCAAAGTGGGTCGGCCGTATTTCGCGAAAAACTGTTTTTT,CASSQSGSAVFREKLFF
.,TRBD2,TRBJ2-5,TRBV12-3/TRBV12-4,TGTGCCAGCAGTCGACCTACCGGGACTAGCCAAGAGACCCAGTACTTC,CASSRPTGTSQETQYF
.,TRBD2,TRBJ2-1,TRBV20-1,TGCAGTGCTCCATCTAGCGGGGGGATCAATGAGCAGTTCTTC,CSAPSSGGINEQFF
.,.,TRBJ2-2,TRBV27,TGTGCCAGCAGTTTAATCAGGGCTACCGGGGAGCTGTTTTTT,CASSLIRATGELFF
few,.,TRBJ2-7,TRBV15,TGTGCCACCAGCAGAGGGGTTGGGGCCTACGAGCAGTACTTC,CATSRGVGAYEQYF
.,TRBD1,TRBJ1-1,TRBV11-2,TGTGCCAGCAGCTTAGGGACAGGGGGCGAAGCTTTCTTT,CASSLGTGGEAFF
.,TRBD1,TRBJ2-5,TRBV5-1,TGCGCCAGCAGCTTAAGGGGGCTTGGAGAGACCCAGTACTTC,CASSLRGLGETQYF
.,.,TRBJ1-1,TRBV12-3/TRBV12-4,TGTGCCAGCAACGTACTCGGGTACACTGAAGCTTTCTTT,CASNVLGYTEAFF
.,.,TRBJ1-5,TRBV14,TGTACCAGCAGCCAAGCTCGCAATCAGCCCCAGCATTTT,CTSSQARNQPQHF
.,.,TRBJ1-1,TRBV7-9,TGTGCCAGCAGCTCCCGGGACGGGGAGGGACCTGAAGCTTTCTTT,CASSSRDGEGPEAFF
.,TRBD2,TRBJ2-3,TRBV27,TGTGCCAGCTGGGCGGGGGGCAACACAGATACGCAGTATTTT,CASWAGGNTDTQYF
.,TRBD1,TRBJ2-3,TRBV5-1,TGCGCCAGCAGCTCCCGGGACAGGGGAGATACGCAGTATTTT,CASSSRDRGDTQYF
.,TRBD1,TRBJ1-5,TRBV11-2,TGTGCCAGCAGCTTAGATCGGGGACAGGGCGGGAATCAGCCCCAGCATTTT,CASSLDRGQGGNQPQHF
.,.,TRBJ1-2,TRBV2,TGTGCCAGCACCCCGTTTGGGAGGGACTATGGCTACACCTTC,CASTPFGRDYGYTF
.,.,TRBJ1-1,TRBV5-6,TGTGCCAGCAGCTCGTTACCCATGACCACTGAAGCTTTCTTT,CASSSLPMTTEAFF
.,.,TRBJ2-5,TRBV7-2,TGTGCCAGCAGTTCGTTCCGGGGGAACCAAGAGACCCAGTACTTC,CASSSFRGNQETQYF
.,.,TRBJ1-1,TRBV4-1,TGCGCCAGCAGCCAAGAAACAGGATTGTATGAAGCTTTCTTT,CASSQETGLYEAFF
.,TRBD1,TRBJ2-7,TRBV2,TGTGCCAGCCCGGGACAGGGTGGCGAGCAGTACTTC,CASPGQGGEQYF
.,.,TRBJ2-1,TRBV2,TGTGCCAGTGACGCAAAACCTTCTCTTCACAATGAGCAGTTCTTC,CASDAKPSLHNEQFF
.,.,TRBJ2-2,TRBV30,TGTGCCTGCCTCCAGGCAGGGCGAACCGGGGAGCTGTTTTTT,CACLQAGRTGELFF
.,.,TRBJ1-1,TRBV6-1,TGTGCCAGCAGTCGCCCGAGGAGTCCATTGAACACTGAAGCTTTCTTT,CASSRPRSPLNTEAFF
.,.,TRBJ1-5,TRBV10-3,TGTGCCATCAGTGAGTCGACTGGGACCGATAGCAATCAGCCCCAGCATTTT,CAISESTGTDSNQPQHF
.,.,TRBJ2-6,TRBV18,TGTGCCAGCTCGCGGCTTGGGCGATTATCTGGGGCCAACGTCCTGACTTTC,CASSRLGRLSGANVLTF
.,.,TRBJ1-1,TRBV27,TGTGCCACCAACACCCAAAGGGTTGGGAGCACTGAAGCTTTCTTT,CATNTQRVGSTEAFF
.,.,TRBJ2-7,TRBV28,TGTGCCAGCACCCCGTCGGACGGCTACGAGCAGTACTTC,CASTPSDGYEQYF
.,.,TRBJ2-7,TRBV7-9,TGTGCCAGCACCCTACCGGCGGGGCTTGGCGGGGCCTACGAGCAGTACTTC,CASTLPAGLGGAYEQYF
.,.,TRBJ2-1,TRBV15,TGTGCCACCAGGTCTGTCGGGAATGAGCAGTTCTTC,CATRSVGNEQFF
.,.,TRBJ1-5,TRBV9,TGTGCCAGCAGCGTAGGTTGGGGTAGCAATCAGCCCCAGCATTTT,CASSVGWGSNQPQHF
.,TRBD2,TRBJ2-1,TRBV12-3/TRBV12-4,TGTGCCAGCAGTCCAGCGACTAGCGGGGGGTCGAATGAGCAGTTCTTC,CASSPATSGGSNEQFF
once,TRBD2,TRBJ2-3,TRBV28,TGTGCCAGCAGTCGACGGACTAGCGGGGGGGCATCCGATACGCAGTATTTT,CASSRRTSGGASDTQYF
.,.,TRBJ2-2,TRBV6-5,TGTGCCAGCAGTTACTCTAGGGGTACCGGGGAGCTGTTTTTT,CASSYSRGTGELFF
.,.,TRBJ1-1,TRBV19,TGTGCCAGTACCATGGGGGGGGGTACTGAAGCTTTCTTT,CASTMGGGTEAFF
.,.,TRBJ2-5,TRBV12-3/TRBV12-4,TGTGCCAGCGGAGACAGCGTACAAGAGACCCAGTACTTC,CASGDSVQETQYF
.,TRBD1,TRBJ2-3,TRBV7-8,TGTGCCAGCAGCTTACCGACAGGGGATCCACAGGATACGCAGTATTTT,CASSLPTGDPQDTQYF
.,.,TRBJ2-1,TRBV9,TGTGCCAGCAGCGTAGATCAAGGGTACAATGAGCAGTTCTTC,CASSVDQGYNEQFF
few,.,TRBJ2-2,TRBV29-1,TGCAGCGTTGAAAGGCAGGGCGCGAACACCGGGGAGCTGTTTTTT,CSVERQGANTGELFF
once,.,TRBJ1-5,TRBV27,TGTGCCAGCAGTTTCCGGGGGTACAATCAGCCCCAGCATTTT,CASSFRGYNQPQHF
.,.,TRBJ2-1,TRBV30,TGTGCCTACTTATACGACAGCGCCGAGCAGTTCTTC,CAYLYDSAEQFF
.,TRBD2,TRBJ2-3,TRBV19,TGTGCCAGTAGTATAGGGACTAGCGGGGGAACAGATACGCAGTATTTT,CASSIGTSGGTDTQYF
.,.,TRBJ2-7,TRBV14,TGTGCCAGCAGCCAAGATTATTTGGCAGTCGGGCCCTACGAGCAGTACTTC,CASSQDYLAVGPYEQYF
.,TRBD2,TRBJ2-1,TRBV4-1,TGCGCCAGCAGCCACGGACTAGCGGGGGGCGGGCAGTTCTTC,CASSHGLAGGGQFF
.,TRBD2,TRBJ2-3,TRBV9,TGTGCCAGCAGCCTAAGCGGGGGGAGCACAGATACGCAGTATTTT,CASSLSGGSTDTQYF